This entry features one T cell receptor beta chain sequence. Its matching antigen is unknown. How the authors handled the data: A productive frequency of 2.59 x 10-5 was the lowest detectable. Data came from immunoSEQ multiplex PCR; TCRdb stores just in-frame clones and leaves some out. Clonal size and the V and J genes are those of that table, whereas D and trimming came from the DNA. The table includes some 40,000 clones, roughly 85% detected once. The V end was cut by 6 bases, the J end by 0 bases, with 9 bases between. Germline CDR1 is ENHRY and CDR2 is SYGVKD. The CDR3 extends over 14 amino acids. The entry originates in a study of STAT5B mutations in CD4+ large granular lymphocyte leukemia. Findings of the study overall: Patient CD4-sorted repertoires stayed more clonal than healthy ones after leukemic-clone removal.

This sequence joins TRBV10-3 and TRBJ1-5; D gene unclear. Source material: CD4+ T cells from blood buffy coats. The sequence came from a human donor in good health. The CDR3 is CAISSQYSNQPQHF. The CDR3 DNA sequence: TGTGCCATCAGCTCCCAATATAGCAATCAGCCCCAGCATTTT.